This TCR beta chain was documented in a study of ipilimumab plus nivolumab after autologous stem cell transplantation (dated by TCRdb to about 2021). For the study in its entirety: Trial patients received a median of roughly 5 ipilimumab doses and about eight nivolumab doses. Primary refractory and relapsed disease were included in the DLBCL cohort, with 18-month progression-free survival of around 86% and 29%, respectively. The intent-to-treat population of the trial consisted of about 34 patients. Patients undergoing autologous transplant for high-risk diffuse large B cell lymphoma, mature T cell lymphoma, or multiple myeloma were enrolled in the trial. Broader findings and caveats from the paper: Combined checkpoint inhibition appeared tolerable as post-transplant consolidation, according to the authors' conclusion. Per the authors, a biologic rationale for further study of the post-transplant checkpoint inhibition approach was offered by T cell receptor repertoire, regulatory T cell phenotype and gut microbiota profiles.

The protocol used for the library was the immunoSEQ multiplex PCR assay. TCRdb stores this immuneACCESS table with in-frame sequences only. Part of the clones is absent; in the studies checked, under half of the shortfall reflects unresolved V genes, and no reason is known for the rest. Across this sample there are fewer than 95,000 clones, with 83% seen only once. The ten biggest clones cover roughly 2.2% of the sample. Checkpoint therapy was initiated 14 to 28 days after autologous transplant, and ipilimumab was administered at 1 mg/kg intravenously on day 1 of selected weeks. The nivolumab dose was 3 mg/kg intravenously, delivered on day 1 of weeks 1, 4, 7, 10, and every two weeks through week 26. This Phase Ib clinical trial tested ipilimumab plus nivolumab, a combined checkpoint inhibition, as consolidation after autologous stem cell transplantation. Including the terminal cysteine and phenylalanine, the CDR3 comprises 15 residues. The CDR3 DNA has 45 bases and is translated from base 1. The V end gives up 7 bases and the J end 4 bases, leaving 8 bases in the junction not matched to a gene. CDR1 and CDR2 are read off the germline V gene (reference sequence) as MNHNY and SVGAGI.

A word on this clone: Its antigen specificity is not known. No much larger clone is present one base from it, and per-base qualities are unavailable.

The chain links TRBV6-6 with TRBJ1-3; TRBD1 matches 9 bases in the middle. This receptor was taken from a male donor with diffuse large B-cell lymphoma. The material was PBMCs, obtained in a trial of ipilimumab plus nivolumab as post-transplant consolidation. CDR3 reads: CASTQGGQGGNTIYF. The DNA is TGTGCCAGCACCCAAGGGGGACAGGGCGGAAACACCATATATTTT.